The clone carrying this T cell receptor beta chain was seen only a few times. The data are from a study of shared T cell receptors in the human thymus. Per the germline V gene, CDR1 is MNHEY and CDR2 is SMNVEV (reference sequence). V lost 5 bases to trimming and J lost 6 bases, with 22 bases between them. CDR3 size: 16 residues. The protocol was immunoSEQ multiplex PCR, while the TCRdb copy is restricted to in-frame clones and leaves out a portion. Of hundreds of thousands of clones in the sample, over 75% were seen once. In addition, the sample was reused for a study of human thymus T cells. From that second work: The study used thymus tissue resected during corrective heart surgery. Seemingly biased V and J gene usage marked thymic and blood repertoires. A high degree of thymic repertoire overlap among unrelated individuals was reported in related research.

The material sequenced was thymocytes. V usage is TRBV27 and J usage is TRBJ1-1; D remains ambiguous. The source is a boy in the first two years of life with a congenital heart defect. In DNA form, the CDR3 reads TGTGCCAGCAGTCCCTTTACCTCATCAGGTGGGTCTGAAGCTTTCTTT. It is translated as CASSPFTSSGGSEAFF.